This T cell receptor (beta chain) derives from a study of cytomegalovirus exposure and HLA in healthy donors. General study findings and limits: According to a subsequent analysis, TCR clusters identified in the first cohort showed a tendency to co-occur across the 100 to 150 validation repertoires.

Germline V gives CDR1 GTSNPN, CDR2 SVGIG (reference sequence). This CDR3 is built from 15 residues. V was cut by 1 base and J by 2 bases, with 12 bases left in between. As regards this clone: As yet, its antigen is unknown.

The table came from immunoSEQ multiplex PCR; TCRdb's copy has only in-frame clones and leaves some out. The sample carries around 150,000 clones, just under 85% recorded once. This clonotype originated in a man aged 25-40 years in good health and CMV-seropositive. Specimen: PBMCs. The chain links TRBV30 to TRBJ1-5; D not certain. The CDR3 region is CAWSGRGIGNQPQHF. In DNA form, the CDR3 reads TGTGCCTGGAGTGGTCGCGGGATAGGCAATCAGCCCCAGCATTTT.